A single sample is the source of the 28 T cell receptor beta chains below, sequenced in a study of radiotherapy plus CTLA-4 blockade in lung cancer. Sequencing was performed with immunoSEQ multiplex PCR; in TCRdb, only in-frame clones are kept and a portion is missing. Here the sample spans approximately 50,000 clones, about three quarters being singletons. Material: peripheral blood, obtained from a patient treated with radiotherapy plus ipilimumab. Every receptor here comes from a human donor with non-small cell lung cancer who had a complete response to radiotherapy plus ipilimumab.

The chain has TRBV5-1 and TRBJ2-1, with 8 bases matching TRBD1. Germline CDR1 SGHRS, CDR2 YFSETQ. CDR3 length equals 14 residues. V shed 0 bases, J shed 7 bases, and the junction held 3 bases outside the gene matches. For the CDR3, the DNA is TGCGCCAGCAGCTTGGCTAGGACAGGGAATGAGCAGTTCTTC. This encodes CASSLARTGNEQFF.

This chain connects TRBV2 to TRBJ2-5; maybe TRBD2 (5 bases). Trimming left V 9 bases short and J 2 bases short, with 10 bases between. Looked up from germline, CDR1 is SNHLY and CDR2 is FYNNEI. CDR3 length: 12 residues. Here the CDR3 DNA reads TGTGCCAGTGGACTGATACAAGAGACCCAGTACTTC. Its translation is CASGLIQETQYF.

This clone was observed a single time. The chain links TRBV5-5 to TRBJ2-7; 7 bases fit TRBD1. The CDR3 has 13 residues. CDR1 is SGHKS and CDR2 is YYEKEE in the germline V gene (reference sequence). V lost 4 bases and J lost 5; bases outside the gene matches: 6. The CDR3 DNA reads TGTGCCAGCAGCACTACAGGGGACCACGAGCAGTACTTC. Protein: CASSTTGDHEQYF. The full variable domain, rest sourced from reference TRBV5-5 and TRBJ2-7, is DAGVTQSPTHLIKTRGQQVTLRCSPISGHKSVSWYQQVLGQGPQFIFQYYEKEERGRGNFPDRFSARQFPNYSSELNVNALLLGDSALYLCASSTTGDHEQYFGPGTRLTVT.

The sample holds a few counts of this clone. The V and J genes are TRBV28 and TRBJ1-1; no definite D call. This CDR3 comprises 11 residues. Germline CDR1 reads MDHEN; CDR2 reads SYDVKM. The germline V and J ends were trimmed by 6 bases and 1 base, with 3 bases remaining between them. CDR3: CASRRNTEAFF. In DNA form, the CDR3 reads TGTGCCAGCAGGCGGAACACTGAAGCTTTCTTT.

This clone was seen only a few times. The CDR3 bases are TGTGCCAGCAGCTTACTGGGACAAATAAACACTGAAGCTTTCTTT. Residues: CASSLLGQINTEAFF. The chain is built from TRBV7-8 and TRBJ1-1, with a weak D call TRBD1 (6 bases). The germline V and J ends were trimmed by 2 bases and 2 bases, with 12 bases remaining between them. The CDR3 totals 15 residues. CDR1 SGHVS and CDR2 FQNEAQ come from the germline V gene. The entire variable domain, with the rest obtained from reference TRBV7-8 and TRBJ1-1, is as follows: GAGVSQSPRYKVAKRGQDVALRCDPISGHVSLFWYQQALGQGPEFLTYFQNEAQLDKSGLPSDRFFAERPEGSVSTLKIQRTQQEDSAVYLCASSLLGQINTEAFFGQGTRLTVV.

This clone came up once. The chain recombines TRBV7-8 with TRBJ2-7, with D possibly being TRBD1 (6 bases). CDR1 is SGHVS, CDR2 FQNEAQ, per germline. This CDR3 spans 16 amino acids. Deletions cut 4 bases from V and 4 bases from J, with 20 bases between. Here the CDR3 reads CASSSRTGYSAYEQYF. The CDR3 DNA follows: TGTGCCAGCAGCTCACGTACAGGGTATAGTGCGTACGAGCAGTACTTC.

The CDR3 loop reads CASKRRAQGDYGYTF. CDR3 DNA sequence: TGTGCCAGCAAGCGCAGAGCACAGGGAGACTATGGCTACACCTTC. This chain connects TRBV6-5 to TRBJ1-2, with D possibly matching TRBD1 (6 bases). Between the trimmed V and J ends, which lost 7 bases and 3 bases, there was a span of 18 bases. The germline V gene has CDR1 MNHEY and CDR2 SVGAGI. This CDR3 is 15 amino acids long.

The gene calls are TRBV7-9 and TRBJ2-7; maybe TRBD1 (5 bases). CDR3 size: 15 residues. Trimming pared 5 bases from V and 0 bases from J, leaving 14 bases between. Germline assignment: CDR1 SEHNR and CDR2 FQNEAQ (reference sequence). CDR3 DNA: TGTGCCAGCAGCCCGACAGTTACTTCCTCCTACGAGCAGTACTTC. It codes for CASSPTVTSSYEQYF. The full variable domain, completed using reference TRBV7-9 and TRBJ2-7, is DTGVSQNPRHKITKRGQNVTFRCDPISEHNRLYWYRQTLGQGPEFLTYFQNEAQLEKSRLLSDRFSAERPKGSFSTLEIQRTEQGDSAMYLCASSPTVTSSYEQYFGPGTRLTVT.

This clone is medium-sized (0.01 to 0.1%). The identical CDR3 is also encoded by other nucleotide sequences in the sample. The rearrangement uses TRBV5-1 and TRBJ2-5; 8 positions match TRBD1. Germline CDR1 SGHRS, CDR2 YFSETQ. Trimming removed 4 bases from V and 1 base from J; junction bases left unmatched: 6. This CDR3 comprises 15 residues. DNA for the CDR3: TGCGCCAGCAGCCTAGGGACAGGAGGCCAAGAGACCCAGTACTTC. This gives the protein CASSLGTGGQETQYF.

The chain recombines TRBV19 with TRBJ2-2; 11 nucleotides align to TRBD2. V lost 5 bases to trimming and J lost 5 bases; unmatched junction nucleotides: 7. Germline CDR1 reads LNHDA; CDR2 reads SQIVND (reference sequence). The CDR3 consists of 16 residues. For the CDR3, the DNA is TGTGCCAGTAGTGTTACTAGCGGGAGTATAACCGGGGAGCTGTTTTTT. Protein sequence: CASSVTSGSITGELFF.

This CDR3 reads CASSSGDLAGGNEQYF. The CDR3, as DNA: TGTGCCAGCAGCTCAGGGGATTTGGCTGGAGGTAACGAGCAGTACTTC. The chain has TRBV11-3 and TRBJ2-7; a possible D gene is TRBD1 (6 bases). CDR1 and CDR2 (germline): SGHNT, YENEEA. Trimming removed 4 bases at V and 5 bases at J, with 21 bases between. The CDR3 is 16 amino acids.

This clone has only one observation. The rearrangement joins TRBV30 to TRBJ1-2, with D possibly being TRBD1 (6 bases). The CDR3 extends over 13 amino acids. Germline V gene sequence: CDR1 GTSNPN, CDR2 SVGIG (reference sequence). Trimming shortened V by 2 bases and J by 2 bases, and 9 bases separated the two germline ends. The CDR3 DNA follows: TGTGCCTGGAGTCTTCAGGGGAACTATGGCTACACCTTC. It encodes CAWSLQGNYGYTF.

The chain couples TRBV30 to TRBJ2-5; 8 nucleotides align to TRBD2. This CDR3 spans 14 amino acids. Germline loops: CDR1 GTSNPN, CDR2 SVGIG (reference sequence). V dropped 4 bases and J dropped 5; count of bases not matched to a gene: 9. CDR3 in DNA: TGTGCCTGGATTAATAGCGGGGTTACGGAGACCCAGTACTTC. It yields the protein CAWINSGVTETQYF.

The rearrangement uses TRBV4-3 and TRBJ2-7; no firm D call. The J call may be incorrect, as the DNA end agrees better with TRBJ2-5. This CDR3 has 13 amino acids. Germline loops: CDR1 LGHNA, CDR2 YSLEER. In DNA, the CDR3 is TGCGCCAGCAGCCCCGGTCGGAGAGAGACCCAGTACTTC. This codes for CASSPGRRETQYF.

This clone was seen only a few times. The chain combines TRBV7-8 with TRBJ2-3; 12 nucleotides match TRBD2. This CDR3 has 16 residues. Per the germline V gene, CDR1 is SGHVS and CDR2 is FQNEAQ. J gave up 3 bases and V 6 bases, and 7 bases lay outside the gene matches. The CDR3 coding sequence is TGTGCCAGCAGTTCCTCTAGCGGGGGGGCGACAGATACGCAGTATTTT. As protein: CASSSSSGGATDTQYF.

CDR3 region: CASSDRSGTGSYEQYF. For the CDR3, the DNA is TGTGCCAGCAGTGACCGCTCCGGGACAGGCTCCTACGAGCAGTACTTC. V usage is TRBV25-1 and J usage is TRBJ2-7; 8 nucleotides match TRBD1. V shed 3 bases and J 0 bases; nucleotides not matched to a gene: 7. Looked up from germline, CDR1 is MGHDK and CDR2 is SYGVNS. The CDR3 contains 16 residues.

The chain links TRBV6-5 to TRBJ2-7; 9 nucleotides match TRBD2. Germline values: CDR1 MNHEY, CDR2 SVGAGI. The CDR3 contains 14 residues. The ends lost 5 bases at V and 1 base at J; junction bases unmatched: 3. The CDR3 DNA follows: TGTGCCAGCAGTACCACTAGCGGGTCCTACGAGCAGTACTTC. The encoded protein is CASSTTSGSYEQYF.

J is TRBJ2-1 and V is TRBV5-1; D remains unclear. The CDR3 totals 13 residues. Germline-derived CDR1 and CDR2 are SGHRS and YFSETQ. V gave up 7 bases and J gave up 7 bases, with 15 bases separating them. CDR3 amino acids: CASRPGDGNEQFF. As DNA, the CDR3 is TGCGCCAGCCGGCCGGGTGACGGGAATGAGCAGTTCTTC.

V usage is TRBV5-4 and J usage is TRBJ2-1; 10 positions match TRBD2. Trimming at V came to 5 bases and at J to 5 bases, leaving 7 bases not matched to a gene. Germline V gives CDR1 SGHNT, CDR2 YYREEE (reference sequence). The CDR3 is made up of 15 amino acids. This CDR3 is CASRQLAGGNNEQFF. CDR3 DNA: TGTGCCAGCAGGCAATTAGCGGGAGGCAACAATGAGCAGTTCTTC.

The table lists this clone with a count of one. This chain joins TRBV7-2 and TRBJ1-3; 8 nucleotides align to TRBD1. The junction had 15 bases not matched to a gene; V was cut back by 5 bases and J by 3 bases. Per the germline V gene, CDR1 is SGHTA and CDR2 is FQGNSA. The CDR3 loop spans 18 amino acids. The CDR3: CASSPSGTGRMIGNTIYF. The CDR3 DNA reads TGTGCCAGCAGCCCCTCCGGGACAGGAAGGATGATTGGAAACACCATATATTTT.

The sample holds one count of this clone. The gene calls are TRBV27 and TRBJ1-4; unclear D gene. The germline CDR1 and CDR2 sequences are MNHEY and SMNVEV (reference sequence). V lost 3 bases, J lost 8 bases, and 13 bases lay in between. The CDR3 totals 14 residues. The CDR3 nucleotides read TGTGCCAGCAGTTTGAGGCCCTTAGGAGAAAAACTGTTTTTT. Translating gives CASSLRPLGEKLFF. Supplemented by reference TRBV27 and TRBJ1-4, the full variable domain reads EAQVTQNPRYLITVTGKKLTVTCSQNMNHEYMSWYRQDPGLGLRQIYYSMNVEVTDKGDVPEGYKVSRKEKRNFPLILESPSPNQTSLYFCASSLRPLGEKLFFGSGTQLSVL.

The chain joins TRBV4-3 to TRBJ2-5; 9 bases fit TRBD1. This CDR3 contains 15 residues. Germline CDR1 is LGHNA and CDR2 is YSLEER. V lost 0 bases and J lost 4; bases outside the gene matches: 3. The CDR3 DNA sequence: TGCGCCAGCAGCCAAGATCCGACAGGGGGAGAGACCCAGTACTTC. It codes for CASSQDPTGGETQYF.

The CDR3 spells CASSAGTGTYEQYF. CDR3 nucleotides: TGTGCCAGCAGCGCAGGGACAGGTACCTACGAGCAGTACTTC. The J gene is TRBJ2-7, the V gene TRBV9; TRBD1 matches 8 bases. V lost 3 bases and J lost 2; bases outside the gene matches: 4. This CDR3 contains 14 residues. Germline V gene data show CDR1 as SGDLS and CDR2 as YYNGEE.

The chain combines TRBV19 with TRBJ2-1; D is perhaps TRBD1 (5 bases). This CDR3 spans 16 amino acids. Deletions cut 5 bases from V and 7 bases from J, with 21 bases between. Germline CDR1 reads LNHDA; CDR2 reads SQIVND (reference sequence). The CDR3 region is CASSLSRGLPINEQFF. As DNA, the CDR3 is TGTGCCAGTAGTCTGTCTAGGGGCCTGCCTATAAATGAGCAGTTCTTC. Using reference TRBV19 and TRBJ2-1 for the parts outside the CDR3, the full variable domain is DGGITQSPKYLFRKEGQNVTLSCEQNLNHDAMYWYRQDPGQGLRLIYYSQIVNDFQKGDIAEGYSVSREKKESFPLTVTSAQKNPTAFYLCASSLSRGLPINEQFFGPGTRLTVL.

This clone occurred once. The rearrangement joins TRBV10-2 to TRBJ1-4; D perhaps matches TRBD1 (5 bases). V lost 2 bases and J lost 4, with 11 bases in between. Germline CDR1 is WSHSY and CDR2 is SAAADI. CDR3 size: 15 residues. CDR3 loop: CASSELTGHNEKLFF. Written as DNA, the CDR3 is TGCGCCAGCAGTGAGCTCACAGGCCATAATGAAAAACTGTTTTTT.

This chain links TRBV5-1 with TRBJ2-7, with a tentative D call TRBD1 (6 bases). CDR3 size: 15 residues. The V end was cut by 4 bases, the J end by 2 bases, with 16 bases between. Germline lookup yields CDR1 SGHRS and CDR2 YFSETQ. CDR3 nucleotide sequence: TGCGCCAGCAGCCCGAGCGGCAGGGGCCCCTACGAGCAGTACTTC. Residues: CASSPSGRGPYEQYF.

The CDR3 sequence: CASSKRLAGDSAYEQYF. For the CDR3, the DNA is TGCGCCAGCAGCAAGAGACTAGCGGGAGATTCAGCCTACGAGCAGTACTTC. This sequence joins TRBV4-1 and TRBJ2-7, with 12 bases fitting TRBD2. This CDR3 comprises 17 residues. The germline V gene encodes CDR1 MGHRA and CDR2 YSYEKL. V was clipped by 5 bases and J by 2 bases; unmatched bases: 10.

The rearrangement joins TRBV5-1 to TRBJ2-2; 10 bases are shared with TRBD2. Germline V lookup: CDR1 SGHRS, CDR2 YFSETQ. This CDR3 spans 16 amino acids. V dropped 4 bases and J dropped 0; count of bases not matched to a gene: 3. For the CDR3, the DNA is TGCGCCAGCAGCGCTAGCGGGGGTACGAACACCGGGGAGCTGTTTTTT. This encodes CASSASGGTNTGELFF.